The 24 T cell receptor beta chains below all came from one sample that was sequenced in a study of PD-L1 blockade in urothelial cancer. Produced via immunoSEQ multiplex PCR; TCRdb's table is partial and in-frame only. The sample records about 80,000 clones, approximately 86% being singletons. The sequences come from PBMCs, collected around atezolizumab (anti-PD-L1) treatment. The receptors originated from a woman in her 70s with urothelial cancer.

This chain uses TRBV4-2 with TRBJ2-7, with 7 bases that match TRBD1. The germline V gene encodes CDR1 LGHNA and CDR2 YNFKEQ. CDR3 length: 15 residues. V was pared by 2 bases and J by 2 bases, with 6 bases of the junction left unmatched. Here the CDR3 reads CASSQSTGWTYEQYF. The CDR3 DNA follows: TGTGCCAGCAGCCAATCGACAGGGTGGACCTACGAGCAGTACTTC.

This chain links TRBV29-1 with TRBJ1-1; D is uncertain. The germline V and J ends were trimmed by 7 bases and 11 bases, with 14 bases remaining between them. The CDR3 loop spans 10 amino acids. Germline V lookup: CDR1 SQVTM, CDR2 ANQGSEA. The CDR3 sequence: CSAKEGLAFF. CDR3 sequence (DNA): TGCAGCGCAAAAGAGGGCTTGGCTTTCTTT.

The chain carries TRBV11-3 and TRBJ1-2; TRBD1 matches at 7 bases. The CDR3 contains 17 residues. Trimming cost V 5 bases and J 0 bases; bases outside gene matches: 12. Germline values: CDR1 SGHNT, CDR2 YENEEA. The DNA for the CDR3 is TGTGCCAGCAGCCCCCCCCGGGGACAGATAGCTAACTATGGCTACACCTTC. Its translation: CASSPPRGQIANYGYTF. The complete variable domain, with remaining parts taken from reference TRBV11-3 and TRBJ1-2, reads EAGVVQSPRYKIIEKKQPVAFWCNPISGHNTLYWYLQNLGQGPELLIRYENEEAVDDSQLPKDRFSAERLKGVDSTLKIQPAELGDSAVYLCASSPPRGQIANYGYTFGSGTRLTVV.

The rearrangement uses TRBV5-1 and TRBJ2-2; D unresolved. The CDR3 is 16 residues long. V lost 1 base, J lost 0 bases, and 10 bases lay in between. Germline CDR1 is SGHRS and CDR2 is YFSETQ. CDR3: CASSLNGQANTGELFF. The CDR3 DNA reads TGCGCCAGCAGCTTGAATGGGCAGGCGAACACCGGGGAGCTGTTTTTT.

The rearrangement uses TRBV11-1 and TRBJ2-5; 9 nucleotides agree with TRBD2. The CDR3 contains 13 residues. V shed 11 bases and J 4 bases; nucleotides not matched to a gene: 8. Germline CDR1 reads SGHAT; CDR2 reads FQDESV (reference sequence). CDR3 DNA sequence: TGTGCCTGCTGTGTGACTAGCGGAGAGACCCAGTACTTC. This encodes CACCVTSGETQYF.

This clone has more than one count but fewer than ten. The chain has TRBV4-2 and TRBJ1-5; TRBD1 matches at 9 bases. The junction had 7 bases not matched to a gene; V was cut back by 0 bases and J by 7 bases. The CDR3 is made up of 16 amino acids. The V gene's germline CDR1 is LGHNA and CDR2 YNFKEQ. Here the CDR3 DNA reads TGTGCCAGCAGCCAAGATTTCGACAGGGGGTGGCAGCCCCAGCATTTT. Translating it yields CASSQDFDRGWQPQHF.

The CDR3 reads CASSLSRGTGVLTYNEQFF. In DNA form, the CDR3 reads TGTGCCAGCAGCTTATCGAGGGGTACAGGGGTACTAACCTACAATGAGCAGTTCTTC. The chain has TRBV11-2 and TRBJ2-1; 7 nucleotides agree with TRBD1. J lost 2 bases, V lost 2 bases, and 15 bases had no gene match. Per germline, CDR1 SGHAT and CDR2 FQNNGV. This CDR3 spans 19 amino acids.

CDR3 DNA: TGCGCCAGCAGCGGGTCGACAGGATCTAATGAAAAACTGTTTTTT. It encodes CASSGSTGSNEKLFF. The V and J genes are TRBV5-1 and TRBJ1-4; D is perhaps TRBD1 (6 bases). V was clipped by 4 bases and J by 3 bases, with 13 bases between them. This CDR3 is built from 15 residues. CDR1 and CDR2 (germline): SGHRS, YFSETQ.

This sequence joins TRBV7-7 and TRBJ2-5; 8 bases are shared with TRBD1. There are 15 residues in the CDR3. The germline V gene has CDR1 SSHAT and CDR2 FNYEAQ (reference sequence). The ends lost 4 bases at V and 5 bases at J; junction bases unmatched: 9. This CDR3 is CASSSPQGARETQYF. The CDR3 DNA sequence: TGTGCCAGCAGCTCTCCTCAGGGGGCGAGGGAGACCCAGTACTTC.

The chain links TRBV5-4 to TRBJ2-5; tentatively, D is TRBD2 (6 bases). The CDR3 consists of 18 residues. Germline values: CDR1 SGHNT, CDR2 YYREEE (reference sequence). Trimming took 0 bases from V and 2 from J, leaving 20 bases between them. CDR3 residues: CASSLGGTTRRGQETQYF. The CDR3, as DNA: TGTGCCAGCAGCTTGGGAGGTACAACTAGGCGGGGACAAGAGACCCAGTACTTC. Full variable domain (rest looked up from reference TRBV5-4 and TRBJ2-5): ETGVTQSPTHLIKTRGQQVTLRCSSQSGHNTVSWYQQALGQGPQFIFQYYREEENGRGNFPPRFSGLQFPNYSSELNVNALELDDSALYLCASSLGGTTRRGQETQYFGPGTRLLVL.

V and J are TRBV18 and TRBJ2-5, with 9 bases matching TRBD1. Trimming cost V 1 base and J 5 bases; bases outside gene matches: 2. CDR1 and CDR2 (germline): KGHSH, LQKENI. There are 14 residues in the CDR3. The CDR3 loop is CASSPQDRGETQYF. The DNA of the CDR3 is TGTGCCAGCTCACCACAAGACAGGGGGGAGACCCAGTACTTC.

This chain uses TRBV10-3 with TRBJ1-2, with 8 bases aligning to TRBD1. V was pared by 6 bases and J by 5 bases, with 11 bases of the junction left unmatched. Per germline, CDR1 ENHRY and CDR2 SYGVKD. The CDR3 has 15 amino acids. The CDR3 nucleotides are TGTGCCATCAGGGGGACAGGCACGTCCCCTTATGGCTACACCTTC. This sequence encodes CAIRGTGTSPYGYTF.

The J gene is TRBJ2-4, the V gene TRBV29-1; no definite D call. Germline CDR1 is SQVTM and CDR2 is ANQGSEA. There are 11 residues in the CDR3. Between the trimmed V and J ends, which lost 3 bases and 13 bases, there was a span of 13 bases. In nucleotides, the CDR3 is TGCAGCGTTGACCTGGCAGATAAGCAGTACTTC. Translated, it gives CSVDLADKQYF.

The V and J genes are TRBV30 and TRBJ1-4; TRBD1 matches at 12 bases. The CDR3 is 16 residues long. Losses at the gene ends were 2 bases for V and 7 bases for J; bases not matched to a gene: 8. The germline CDR1 and CDR2 sequences are GTSNPN and SVGIG (reference sequence). As DNA, the CDR3 is TGTGCCTGGAGTCCGGGACAGGGGGCAAGGGGTGAAAAACTGTTTTTT. Residues: CAWSPGQGARGEKLFF.

CDR3 sequence: CASSQDLAGGAVTDTQYF. The CDR3 nucleotides are TGCGCCAGCAGCCAAGACCTAGCGGGGGGGGCCGTCACAGATACGCAGTATTTT. The chain carries TRBV4-3 and TRBJ2-3, with 12 bases lining up with TRBD2. V gave up 0 bases and J gave up 2 bases; unmatched junction bases: 6. The germline gives CDR1 LGHNA, CDR2 YSLEER. CDR3 length: 18 residues.

This rearrangement joins TRBV5-4 to TRBJ1-2; possible D gene TRBD1, 5 bases. V lost 4 bases and J 1 base, leaving 14 bases between the germline ends. Germline assignment: CDR1 SGHNT and CDR2 YYREEE (reference sequence). This CDR3 comprises 15 residues. Here the CDR3 reads CASSNSGGGNYGYTF. CDR3 DNA: TGTGCCAGCAGCAATTCCGGGGGGGGTAACTATGGCTACACCTTC.

The CDR3 coding sequence is TGCGCCAGCAGCTTGTTTTCAAGCGGGGCGAATGAGCAGTTCTTC. Protein product: CASSLFSSGANEQFF. The chain carries TRBV5-1 and TRBJ2-1; TRBD2 matches 7 bases. The J segment lost 7 bases and the V segment lost 1 base, leaving 8 bases of the junction unmatched. CDR3 length: 15 residues. Germline V gene lookup returns CDR1 SGHRS and CDR2 YFSETQ.

In its sample, this clone was seen a few times. The V gene is TRBV5-6, the J gene TRBJ2-2; D gene unclear. Germline CDR1 reads SGHDT; CDR2 reads YYEEEE. With 2 bases removed from V and 5 bases from J, the gap between germline ends came to 13 bases. The CDR3 is made up of 15 amino acids. The CDR3 region is CASSFDGSYTGELFF. The DNA for the CDR3 is TGTGCCAGCAGCTTTGACGGGTCCTATACCGGGGAGCTGTTTTTT.

This clone has ten or more counts. The chain has TRBV6-5 and TRBJ1-4; the D gene is possibly TRBD1 (5 bases). This CDR3 is built from 11 residues. The V end was cut by 6 bases, the J end by 10 bases, with 9 bases between. CDR1 is MNHEY, CDR2 SVGAGI, per germline. CDR3 coding DNA: TGTGCCAGCAGCGGAGGGGCAAAACTGTTTTTT. It yields the protein CASSGGAKLFF.

The chain links TRBV19 to TRBJ2-3; 9 bases line up with TRBD1. Germline V gene sequence: CDR1 LNHDA, CDR2 SQIVND (reference sequence). The CDR3 has 15 amino acids. With 5 bases clipped from V and 2 bases from J, the junction kept 5 bases outside the gene matches. The CDR3 is CASSATGGSTDTQYF. Written as DNA, the CDR3 is TGTGCCAGTAGTGCGACAGGGGGTTCCACAGATACGCAGTATTTT.

The gene calls are TRBV5-1 and TRBJ1-1; perhaps TRBD1 as D (5 bases). There are 18 residues in the CDR3. Trimming cost V 0 bases and J 0 bases, with 18 bases left between them. CDR1 is SGHRS, CDR2 YFSETQ, per germline. Here the CDR3 reads CASSLAARAHNLNTEAFF. The CDR3, as DNA: TGCGCCAGCAGCTTGGCCGCCAGGGCCCACAATTTGAACACTGAAGCTTTCTTT.

The chain employs TRBV5-1 and TRBJ2-3; 7 nucleotides match TRBD2. Germline V gene sequence: CDR1 SGHRS, CDR2 YFSETQ. V lost 0 bases to trimming and J lost 4 bases; unmatched junction nucleotides: 8. The CDR3 contains 16 residues. CDR3 coding DNA: TGCGCCAGCAGCTTGGACGGGGCGGGAGAAGCAGATACGCAGTATTTT. Protein sequence: CASSLDGAGEADTQYF. Using reference TRBV5-1 and TRBJ2-3 for the parts outside the CDR3, the full variable domain is KAGVTQTPRYLIKTRGQQVTLSCSPISGHRSVSWYQQTPGQGLQFLFEYFSETQRNKGNFPGRFSGRQFSNSRSEMNVSTLELGDSALYLCASSLDGAGEADTQYFGPGTRLTVL.

V and J are TRBV6-5 and TRBJ2-7, with no clear D. Germline V gene sequence: CDR1 MNHEY, CDR2 SVGAGI. The CDR3 length is 11 residues. The V end was cut by 7 bases, the J end by 3 bases, with 7 bases between. This CDR3 is CASNSGYEQYF. CDR3 nucleotides: TGTGCCAGCAATTCAGGCTACGAGCAGTACTTC.

This sequence joins TRBV19 and TRBJ1-5, with TRBD1 identical over 10 bases. V shed 6 bases and J 6 bases; nucleotides not matched to a gene: 11. The CDR3 spans 16 residues. CDR1 and CDR2 (germline): LNHDA, SQIVND (reference sequence). The CDR3 coding sequence is TGTGCCAGTAGGACGGGTTGGACAGGGGGAGGTCAGCCCCAGCATTTT. This translates into CASRTGWTGGGQPQHF.